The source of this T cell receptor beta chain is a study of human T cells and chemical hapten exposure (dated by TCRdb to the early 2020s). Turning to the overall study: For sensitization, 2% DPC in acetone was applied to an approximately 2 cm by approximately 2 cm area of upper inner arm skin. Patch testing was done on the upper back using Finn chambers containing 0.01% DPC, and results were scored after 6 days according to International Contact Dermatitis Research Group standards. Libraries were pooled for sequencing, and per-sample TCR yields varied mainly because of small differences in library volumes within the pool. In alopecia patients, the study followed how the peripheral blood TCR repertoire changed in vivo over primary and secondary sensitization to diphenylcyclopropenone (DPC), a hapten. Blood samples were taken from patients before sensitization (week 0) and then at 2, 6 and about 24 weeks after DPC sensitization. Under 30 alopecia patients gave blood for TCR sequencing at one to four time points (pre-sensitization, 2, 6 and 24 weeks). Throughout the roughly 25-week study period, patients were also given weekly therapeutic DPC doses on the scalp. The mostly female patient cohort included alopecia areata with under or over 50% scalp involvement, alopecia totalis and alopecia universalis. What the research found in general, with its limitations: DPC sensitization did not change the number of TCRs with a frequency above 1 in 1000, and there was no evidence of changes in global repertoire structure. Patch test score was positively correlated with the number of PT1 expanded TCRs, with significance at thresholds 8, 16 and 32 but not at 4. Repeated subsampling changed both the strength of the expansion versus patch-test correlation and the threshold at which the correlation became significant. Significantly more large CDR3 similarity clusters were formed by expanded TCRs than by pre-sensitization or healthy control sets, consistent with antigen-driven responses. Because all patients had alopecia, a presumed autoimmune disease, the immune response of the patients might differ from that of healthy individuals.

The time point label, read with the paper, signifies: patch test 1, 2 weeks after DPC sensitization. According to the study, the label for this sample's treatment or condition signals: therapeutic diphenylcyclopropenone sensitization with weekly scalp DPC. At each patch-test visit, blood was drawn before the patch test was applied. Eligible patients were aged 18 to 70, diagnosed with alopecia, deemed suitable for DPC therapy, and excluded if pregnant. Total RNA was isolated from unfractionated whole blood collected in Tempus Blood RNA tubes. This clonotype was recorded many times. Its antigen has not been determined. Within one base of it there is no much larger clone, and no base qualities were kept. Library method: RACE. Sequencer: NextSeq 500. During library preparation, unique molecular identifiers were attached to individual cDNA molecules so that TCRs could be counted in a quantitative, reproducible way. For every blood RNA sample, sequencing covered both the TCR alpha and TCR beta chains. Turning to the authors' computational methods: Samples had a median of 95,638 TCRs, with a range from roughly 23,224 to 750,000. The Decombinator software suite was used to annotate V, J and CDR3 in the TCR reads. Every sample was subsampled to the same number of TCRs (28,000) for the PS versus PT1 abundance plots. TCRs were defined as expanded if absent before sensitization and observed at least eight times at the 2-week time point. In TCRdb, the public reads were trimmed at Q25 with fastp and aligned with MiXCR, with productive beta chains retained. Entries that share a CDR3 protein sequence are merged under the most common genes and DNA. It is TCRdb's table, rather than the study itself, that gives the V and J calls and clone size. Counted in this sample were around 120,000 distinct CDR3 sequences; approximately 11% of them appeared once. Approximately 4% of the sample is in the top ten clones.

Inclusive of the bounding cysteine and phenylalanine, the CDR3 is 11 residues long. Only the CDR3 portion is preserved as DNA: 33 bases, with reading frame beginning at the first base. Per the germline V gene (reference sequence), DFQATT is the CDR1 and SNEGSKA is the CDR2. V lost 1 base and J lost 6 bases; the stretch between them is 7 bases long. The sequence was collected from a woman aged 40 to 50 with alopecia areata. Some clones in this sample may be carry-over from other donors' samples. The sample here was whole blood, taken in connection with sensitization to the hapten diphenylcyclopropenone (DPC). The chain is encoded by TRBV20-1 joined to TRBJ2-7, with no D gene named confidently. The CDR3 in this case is CSARGAGEQYF. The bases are TGCAGTGCTAGAGGGGCCGGCGAGCAGTACTTC.